What follows is one T cell receptor beta chain and its context. Clones were sequenced by immunoSEQ multiplex PCR, and TCRdb holds only the in-frame ones, with some missing. The sample has tens of thousands of clones, 80% seen once. This record belongs to a study of PD-1 blockade in classical Hodgkin lymphoma. All patients relapsed after autologous stem cell transplantation, and brentuximab vedotin exposure varied. This CDR3 is 14 amino acids long. Germline V gene data show CDR1 as SNHLY and CDR2 as FYNNEI. The V end was cut by 8 bases, the J end by 2 bases, with 16 bases between. This chain joins TRBV2 and TRBJ2-7, with TRBD1 as a possible D gene (7 bases). The clonotype was recovered from a human donor with classical Hodgkin lymphoma. Sequencing was performed on peripheral blood mononuclear cells (PBMCs), taken before the second cycle of nivolumab. The DNA of the CDR3 is TGTGCCAGCGTCAGGGGGGAATCCACCTACGAGCAGTACTTC. Amino acids: CASVRGESTYEQYF.